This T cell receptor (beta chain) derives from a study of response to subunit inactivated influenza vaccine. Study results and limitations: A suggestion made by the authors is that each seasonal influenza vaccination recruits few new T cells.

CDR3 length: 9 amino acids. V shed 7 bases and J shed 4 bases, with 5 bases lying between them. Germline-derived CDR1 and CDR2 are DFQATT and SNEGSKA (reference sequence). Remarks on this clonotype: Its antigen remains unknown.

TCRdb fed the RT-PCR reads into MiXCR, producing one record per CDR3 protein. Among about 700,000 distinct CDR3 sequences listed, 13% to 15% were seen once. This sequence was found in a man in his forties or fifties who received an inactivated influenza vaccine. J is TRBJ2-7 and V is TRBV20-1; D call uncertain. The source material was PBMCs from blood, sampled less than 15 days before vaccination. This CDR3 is CSVAYEQYF. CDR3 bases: TGCAGTGTTGCGTACGAGCAGTACTTC.